The 17 T cell receptor beta chains in this list originate from one sample, sequenced in a study of blood T cell repertoires in COVID-19. Profiled with immunoSEQ multiplex PCR; TCRdb holds only in-frame clones, not every one. Of around 250,000 clones detected, about four fifths appear once; the ten largest clones hold under 3.5%. Sequenced sample: peripheral blood. These receptors all come from a woman younger than 35 with acute or convalescent COVID-19.

The chain recombines TRBV30 with TRBJ2-4; 10 bases are shared with TRBD2. Per the germline V gene, CDR1 is GTSNPN and CDR2 is SVGIG (reference sequence). The CDR3 is 17 amino acids. V trimming: 0 bases; J trimming: 2 bases; junction bases outside the gene matches: 7. In DNA form, the CDR3 reads TGTGCCTGGAGTGTAGGAGCTAGCGGGAGTACCAAAAACATTCAGTACTTC. This sequence encodes CAWSVGASGSTKNIQYF.

This chain uses TRBV6-2 or TRBV6-3 with TRBJ1-2; 8 bases are shared with TRBD1. V dropped 2 bases and J dropped 8; count of bases not matched to a gene: 7. CDR3 length: 14 amino acids. Germline V lookup: CDR1 MNHEY, CDR2 SVGEGT. The CDR3 DNA reads TGTGCCAGCAGTTACGGGACAGGATCGGGCGGCTACACCTTC. It is translated as CASSYGTGSGGYTF.

V and J are TRBV18 and TRBJ2-7, with D tentatively TRBD1 (6 bases). The V end was cut by 4 bases, the J end by 3 bases, with 10 bases between. The germline gives CDR1 KGHSH, CDR2 LQKENI. CDR3 length equals 13 residues. This chain's CDR3 is CASSRDTFYEQYF. CDR3 DNA sequence: TGTGCCAGCTCACGGGACACCTTCTACGAGCAGTACTTC.

The chain employs TRBV27 and TRBJ2-1; no firm D call. V shed 5 bases and J shed 13 bases, with 21 bases lying between them. Germline CDR1 and CDR2: MNHEY and SMNVEV (reference sequence). This CDR3 contains 14 residues. CDR3 DNA: TGTGCCAGCAGTGCCCTTTCGGGTGGCCTCGAACAGTTCTTC. Encoded protein: CASSALSGGLEQFF.

The chain links TRBV11-2 to TRBJ2-5, with D perhaps matching TRBD2 (5 bases). V gave up 7 bases and J gave up 5 bases, with 14 bases separating them. Germline CDR1 reads SGHAT; CDR2 reads FQNNGV. The CDR3 sequence is 13 residues long. The CDR3 bases are TGTGCCAGCACCTGGAGGTTAGCCGAGACCCAGTACTTC. Amino acids: CASTWRLAETQYF.

The chain has TRBV9 and TRBJ1-5; D is possibly TRBD1 (5 bases). Trimming removed 0 bases from V and 5 bases from J, with 12 bases in between. This CDR3 region has 15 residues. Per germline, CDR1 SGDLS and CDR2 YYNGEE. For the CDR3, the DNA is TGTGCCAGCAGCGTAGGGGTGACAGACGATCAGCCCCAGCATTTT. This sequence encodes CASSVGVTDDQPQHF. Together with reference TRBV9 and TRBJ1-5, the CDR3 gives the full variable domain: DSGVTQTPKHLITATGQRVTLRCSPRSGDLSVYWYQQSLDQGLQFLIQYYNGEERAKGNILERFSAQQFPDLHSELNLSSLELGDSALYFCASSVGVTDDQPQHFGDGTRLSIL.

The CDR3, as DNA: TGTGCCAGTAGTACCCTAGGCGGGACAGTTAGCAATCAGCCCCAGCATTTT. This gives the protein CASSTLGGTVSNQPQHF. The gene calls are TRBV19 and TRBJ1-5, with 7 positions matching TRBD1. Germline assignment: CDR1 LNHDA and CDR2 SQIVND (reference sequence). With 4 bases clipped from V and 0 bases from J, the junction kept 9 bases outside the gene matches. The CDR3 is made up of 17 amino acids.

V usage is TRBV6-5 and J usage is TRBJ2-7; perhaps TRBD1 as D (5 bases). CDR3 length: 15 residues. Germline V lookup: CDR1 MNHEY, CDR2 SVGAGI. V was shortened by 4 bases and J by 2 bases, with 15 bases between the two germline ends. Here the CDR3 DNA reads TGTGCCAGCAGTTTGCGGCCCGAAGGGGCCTACGAGCAGTACTTC. This encodes CASSLRPEGAYEQYF.

The J gene is TRBJ2-5, the V gene TRBV21-1; TRBD2 is the table's D call and was not checked against the DNA. TRBV21-1 is termed a pseudogene. The CDR3 is 12 residues long. The CDR3 protein is CASRAVQETQYF. The DNA for the CDR3 is TGTGCCAGCCGAGCGGTCCAAGAGACCCAGTACTTC.

The table lists this clone with a count of one. The genes are TRBV4-1 and TRBJ1-5, with 8 positions matching TRBD1. The CDR3 loop spans 15 amino acids. Germline CDR1 and CDR2: MGHRA and YSYEKL. J gave up 5 bases and V 1 base, and 4 bases lay outside the gene matches. This CDR3 reads CASSQASGGDQPQHF. The CDR3 DNA is TGCGCCAGCAGCCAAGCTTCAGGGGGCGATCAGCCCCAGCATTTT.

The chain is built from TRBV18 and TRBJ1-5; 7 bases agree with TRBD1. V gave up 6 bases and J gave up 0 bases; unmatched junction bases: 8. Germline V gene sequence: CDR1 KGHSH, CDR2 LQKENI. This CDR3 spans 16 amino acids. The CDR3 coding sequence is TGTGCCAGCTCGCCCGGGACAGTCAATAGCAATCAGCCCCAGCATTTT. Translation gives CASSPGTVNSNQPQHF. Combining the CDR3 with reference TRBV18 and TRBJ1-5 gives the whole variable domain NAGVMQNPRHLVRRRGQEARLRCSPMKGHSHVYWYRQLPEEGLKFMVYLQKENIIDESGMPKERFSAEFPKEGPSILRIQQVVRGDSAAYFCASSPGTVNSNQPQHFGDGTRLSIL.

The chain has TRBV2 and TRBJ2-5; a weak D match, TRBD1 (6 bases). CDR3 length: 14 residues. Germline CDR1 is SNHLY and CDR2 is FYNNEI. Trimming cost V 5 bases and J 0 bases, with 10 bases left between them. CDR3 sequence reads: CASSHGTNQETQYF. CDR3 DNA: TGTGCCAGCAGTCACGGGACAAACCAAGAGACCCAGTACTTC. Full variable domain (rest looked up from reference TRBV2 and TRBJ2-5): EPEVTQTPSHQVTQMGQEVILRCVPISNHLYFYWYRQILGQKVEFLVSFYNNEISEKSEIFDDQFSVERPDGSNFTLKIRSTKLEDSAMYFCASSHGTNQETQYFGPGTRLLVL.

The chain has TRBV6-4 and TRBJ1-1; D may be TRBD1 (5 bases). There are 13 residues in the CDR3. V was trimmed by 4 bases and J by 1 base, leaving 7 bases between them. Germline CDR1 reads MRHNA; CDR2 reads SNTAGT. The CDR3 DNA is TGTGCCAGCAGTGCCCAGGGGAACACTGAAGCTTTCTTT. Translating gives CASSAQGNTEAFF.

A single count supports this clone. V gene TRBV6-2 or TRBV6-3 combines with J gene TRBJ1-5; a possible D gene is TRBD1 (5 bases). Deletions cut 2 bases from V and 7 bases from J, with 12 bases between. Germline CDR1 is MNHEY and CDR2 is SVGEGT. The CDR3 runs 14 residues. The CDR3 bases are TGTGCCAGCAGTTACGGGGCAGGGAAACAGCCCCAGCATTTT. Its translation: CASSYGAGKQPQHF.

This chain uses TRBV6-4 with TRBJ2-4; TRBD2 matches 13 bases. The junction had 2 bases not matched to a gene; V was cut back by 3 bases and J by 9 bases. The CDR3 contains 14 residues. Germline V gene sequence: CDR1 MRHNA, CDR2 SNTAGT. The CDR3 here is CASSEGTSGAIQYF. The CDR3 coding sequence is TGTGCCAGCAGTGAAGGGACTAGCGGGGCCATTCAGTACTTC.

The rearrangement links TRBV28 to TRBJ2-7, with D possibly matching TRBD1 (5 bases). Germline CDR1 reads MDHEN; CDR2 reads SYDVKM. There are 15 residues in the CDR3. V lost 7 bases and J 0 bases, leaving 16 bases between the germline ends. CDR3 sequence (DNA): TGTGCCAGCACCAACCCGACAGTGAGCTCCTACGAGCAGTACTTC. Its translation is CASTNPTVSSYEQYF. Using reference TRBV28 and TRBJ2-7 for the parts outside the CDR3, the full variable domain is DVKVTQSSRYLVKRTGEKVFLECVQDMDHENMFWYRQDPGLGLRLIYFSYDVKMKEKGDIPEGYSVSREKKERFSLILESASTNQTSMYLCASTNPTVSSYEQYFGPGTRLTVT.

V usage is TRBV28 and J usage is TRBJ2-6, with 13 bases fitting TRBD2. V shed 3 bases, J shed 4 bases, and the junction held 15 bases outside the gene matches. The CDR3 length is 21 residues. Germline CDR1 and CDR2: MDHEN and SYDVKM. CDR3 amino acids: CASSFPPGTSGEGPGANVLTF. The CDR3 bases are TGTGCCAGCAGTTTCCCCCCCGGGACTAGCGGGGAGGGTCCCGGGGCCAACGTCCTGACTTTC. The full variable domain, completed using reference TRBV28 and TRBJ2-6, is DVKVTQSSRYLVKRTGEKVFLECVQDMDHENMFWYRQDPGLGLRLIYFSYDVKMKEKGDIPEGYSVSREKKERFSLILESASTNQTSMYLCASSFPPGTSGEGPGANVLTFGAGSRLTVL.